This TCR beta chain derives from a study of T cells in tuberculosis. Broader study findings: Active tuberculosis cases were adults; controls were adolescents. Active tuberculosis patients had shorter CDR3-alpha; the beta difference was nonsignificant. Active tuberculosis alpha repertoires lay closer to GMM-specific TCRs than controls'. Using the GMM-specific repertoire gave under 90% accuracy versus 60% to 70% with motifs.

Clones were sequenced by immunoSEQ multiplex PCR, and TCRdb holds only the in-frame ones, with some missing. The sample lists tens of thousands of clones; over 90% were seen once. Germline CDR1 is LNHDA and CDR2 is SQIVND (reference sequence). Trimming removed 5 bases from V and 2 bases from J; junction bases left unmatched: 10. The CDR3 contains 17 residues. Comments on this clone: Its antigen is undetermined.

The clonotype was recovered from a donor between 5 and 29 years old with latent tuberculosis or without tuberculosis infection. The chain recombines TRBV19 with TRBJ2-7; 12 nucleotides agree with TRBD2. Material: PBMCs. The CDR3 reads CASSHPTSGRTPYEQYF. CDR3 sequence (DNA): TGTGCCAGTAGTCACCCGACTAGCGGGAGAACCCCCTACGAGCAGTACTTC.